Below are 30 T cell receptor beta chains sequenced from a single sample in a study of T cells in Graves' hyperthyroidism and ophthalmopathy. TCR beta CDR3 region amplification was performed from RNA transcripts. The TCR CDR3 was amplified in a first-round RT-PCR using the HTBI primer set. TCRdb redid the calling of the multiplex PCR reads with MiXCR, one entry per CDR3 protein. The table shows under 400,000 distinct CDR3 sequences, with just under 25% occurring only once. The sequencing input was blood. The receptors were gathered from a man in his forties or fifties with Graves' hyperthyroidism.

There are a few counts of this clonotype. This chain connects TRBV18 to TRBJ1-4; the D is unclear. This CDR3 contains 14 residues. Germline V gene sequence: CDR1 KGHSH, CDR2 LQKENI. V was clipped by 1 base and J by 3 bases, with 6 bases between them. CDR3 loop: CASSPRGSNEKLFF. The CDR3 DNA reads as TGTGCCAGCTCACCACGCGGGTCTAATGAAAAACTGTTTTTT.

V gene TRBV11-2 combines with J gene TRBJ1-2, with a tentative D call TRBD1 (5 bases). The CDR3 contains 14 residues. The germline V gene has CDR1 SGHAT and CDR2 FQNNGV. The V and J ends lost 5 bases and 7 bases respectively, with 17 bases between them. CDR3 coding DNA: TGTGCCAGCAGCCCCCAGGGACCGGGAAGTGGCTACACCTTC. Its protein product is CASSPQGPGSGYTF.

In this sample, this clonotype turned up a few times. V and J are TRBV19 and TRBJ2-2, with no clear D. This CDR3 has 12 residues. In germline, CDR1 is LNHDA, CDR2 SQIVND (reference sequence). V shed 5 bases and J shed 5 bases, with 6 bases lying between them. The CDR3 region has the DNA TGTGCCAGTAGTGTGAGAACCGGGGAGCTGTTTTTT. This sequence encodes CASSVRTGELFF.

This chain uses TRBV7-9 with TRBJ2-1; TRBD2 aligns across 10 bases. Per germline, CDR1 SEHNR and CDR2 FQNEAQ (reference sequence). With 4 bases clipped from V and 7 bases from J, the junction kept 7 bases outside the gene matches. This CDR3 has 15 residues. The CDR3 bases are TGTGCCAGCAGCTCAGGGACTAGCGTAAGGAATGAGCAGTTCTTC. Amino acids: CASSSGTSVRNEQFF.

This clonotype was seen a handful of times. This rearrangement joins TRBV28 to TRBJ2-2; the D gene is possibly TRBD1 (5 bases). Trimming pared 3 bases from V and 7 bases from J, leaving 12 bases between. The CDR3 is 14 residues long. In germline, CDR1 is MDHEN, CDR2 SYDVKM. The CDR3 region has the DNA TGTGCCAGCAGTTTGTTAGGGGCCGGCGGGGAGCTGTTTTTT. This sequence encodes CASSLLGAGGELFF.

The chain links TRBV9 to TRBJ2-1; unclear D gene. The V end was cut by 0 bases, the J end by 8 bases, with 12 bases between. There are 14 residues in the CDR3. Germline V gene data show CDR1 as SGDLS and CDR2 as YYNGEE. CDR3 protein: CASSVAVASDEQFF. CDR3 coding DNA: TGTGCCAGCAGCGTAGCGGTAGCAAGCGATGAGCAGTTCTTC. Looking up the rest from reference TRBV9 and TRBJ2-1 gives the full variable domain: DSGVTQTPKHLITATGQRVTLRCSPRSGDLSVYWYQQSLDQGLQFLIQYYNGEERAKGNILERFSAQQFPDLHSELNLSSLELGDSALYFCASSVAVASDEQFFGPGTRLTVL.

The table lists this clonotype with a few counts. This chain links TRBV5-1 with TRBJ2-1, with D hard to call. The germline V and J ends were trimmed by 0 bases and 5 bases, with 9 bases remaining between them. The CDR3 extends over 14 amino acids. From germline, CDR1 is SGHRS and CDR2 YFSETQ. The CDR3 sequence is CASSLAVTDNEQFF. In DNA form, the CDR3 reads TGCGCCAGCAGCTTGGCCGTAACGGACAATGAGCAGTTCTTC.

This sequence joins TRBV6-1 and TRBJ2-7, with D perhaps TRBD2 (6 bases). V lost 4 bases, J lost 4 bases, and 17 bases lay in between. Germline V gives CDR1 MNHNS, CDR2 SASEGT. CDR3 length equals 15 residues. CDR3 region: CASSARGNTMYEQYF. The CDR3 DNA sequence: TGTGCCAGCAGTGCCCGGGGGAACACTATGTACGAGCAGTACTTC.

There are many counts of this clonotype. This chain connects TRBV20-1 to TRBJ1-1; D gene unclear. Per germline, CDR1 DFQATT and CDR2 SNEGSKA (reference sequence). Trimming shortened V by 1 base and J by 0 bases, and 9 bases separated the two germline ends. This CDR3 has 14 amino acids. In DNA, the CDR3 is TGCAGTGCTAGAGTATCCCCCGTGAACACTGAAGCTTTCTTT. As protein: CSARVSPVNTEAFF.

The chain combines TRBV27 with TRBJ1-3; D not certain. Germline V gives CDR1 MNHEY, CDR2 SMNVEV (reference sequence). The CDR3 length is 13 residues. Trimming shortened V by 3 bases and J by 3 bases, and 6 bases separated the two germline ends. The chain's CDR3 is CASSFTDGNTIYF. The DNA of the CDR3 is TGTGCCAGCAGTTTCACGGATGGAAACACCATATATTTT.

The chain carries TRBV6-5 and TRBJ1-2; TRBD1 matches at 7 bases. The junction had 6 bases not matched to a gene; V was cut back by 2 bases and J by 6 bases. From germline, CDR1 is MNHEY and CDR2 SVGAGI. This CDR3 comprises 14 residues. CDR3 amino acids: CASSYRQGWDGYTF. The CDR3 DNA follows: TGTGCCAGCAGTTACCGACAGGGTTGGGATGGCTACACCTTC.

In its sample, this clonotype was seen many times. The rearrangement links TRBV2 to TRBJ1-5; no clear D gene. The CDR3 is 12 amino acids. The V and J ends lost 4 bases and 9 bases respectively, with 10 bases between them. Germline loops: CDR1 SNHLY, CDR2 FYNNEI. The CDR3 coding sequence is TGTGCCAGCAGTGGTCAGGATGGGCCCCAGCATTTT. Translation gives CASSGQDGPQHF.

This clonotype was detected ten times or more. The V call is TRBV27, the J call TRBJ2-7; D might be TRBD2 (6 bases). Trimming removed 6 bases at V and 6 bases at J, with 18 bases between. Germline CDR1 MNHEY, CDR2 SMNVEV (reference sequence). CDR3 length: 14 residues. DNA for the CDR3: TGTGCCAGCAGCCCCGGTCTAGCGAGAGGCGAGCAGTACTTC. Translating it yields CASSPGLARGEQYF.

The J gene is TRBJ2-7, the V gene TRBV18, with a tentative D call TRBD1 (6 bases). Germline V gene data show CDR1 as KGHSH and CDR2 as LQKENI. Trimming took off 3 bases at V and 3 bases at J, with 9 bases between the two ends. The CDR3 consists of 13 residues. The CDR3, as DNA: TGTGCCAGCTCACCGTCGGACAGCTACGAGCAGTACTTC. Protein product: CASSPSDSYEQYF.

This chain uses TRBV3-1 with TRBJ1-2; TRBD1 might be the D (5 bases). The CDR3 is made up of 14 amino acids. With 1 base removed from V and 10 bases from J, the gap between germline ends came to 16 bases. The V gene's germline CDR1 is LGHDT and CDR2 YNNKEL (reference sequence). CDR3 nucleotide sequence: TGTGCCAGCAGCCAAGTGGGCGCAGGGCTTGTCTACACCTTC. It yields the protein CASSQVGAGLVYTF. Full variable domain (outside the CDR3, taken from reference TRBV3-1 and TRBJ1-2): DTAVSQTPKYLVTQMGNDKSIKCEQNLGHDTMYWYKQDSKKFLKIMFSYNNKELIINETVPNRFSPKSPDKAHLNLHINSLELGDSAVYFCASSQVGAGLVYTFGSGTRLTVV.

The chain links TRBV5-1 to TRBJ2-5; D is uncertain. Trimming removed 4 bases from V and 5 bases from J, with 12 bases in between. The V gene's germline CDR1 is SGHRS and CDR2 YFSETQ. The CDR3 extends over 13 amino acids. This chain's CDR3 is CASSSTPEETQYF. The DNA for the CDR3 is TGCGCCAGCAGCAGTACCCCCGAGGAGACCCAGTACTTC. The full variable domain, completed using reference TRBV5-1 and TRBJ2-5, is KAGVTQTPRYLIKTRGQQVTLSCSPISGHRSVSWYQQTPGQGLQFLFEYFSETQRNKGNFPGRFSGRQFSNSRSEMNVSTLELGDSALYLCASSSTPEETQYFGPGTRLLVL.

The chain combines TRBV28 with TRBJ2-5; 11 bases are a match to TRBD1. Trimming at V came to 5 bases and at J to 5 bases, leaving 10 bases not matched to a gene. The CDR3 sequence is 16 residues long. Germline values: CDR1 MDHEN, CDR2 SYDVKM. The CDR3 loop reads CASSPGTGGFGETQYF. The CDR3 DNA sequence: TGTGCCAGCAGTCCCGGGACAGGGGGTTTCGGGGAGACCCAGTACTTC. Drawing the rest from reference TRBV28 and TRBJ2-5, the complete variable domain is DVKVTQSSRYLVKRTGEKVFLECVQDMDHENMFWYRQDPGLGLRLIYFSYDVKMKEKGDIPEGYSVSREKKERFSLILESASTNQTSMYLCASSPGTGGFGETQYFGPGTRLLVL.

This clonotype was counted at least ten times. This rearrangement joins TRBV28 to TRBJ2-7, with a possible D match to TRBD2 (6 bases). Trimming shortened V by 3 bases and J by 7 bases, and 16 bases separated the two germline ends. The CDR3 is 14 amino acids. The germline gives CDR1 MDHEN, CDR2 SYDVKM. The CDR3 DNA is TGTGCCAGCAGTTTTAAGGTCAGCGGAGGGGAGCAGTACTTC. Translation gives CASSFKVSGGEQYF. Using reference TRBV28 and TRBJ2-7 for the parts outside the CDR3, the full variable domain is DVKVTQSSRYLVKRTGEKVFLECVQDMDHENMFWYRQDPGLGLRLIYFSYDVKMKEKGDIPEGYSVSREKKERFSLILESASTNQTSMYLCASSFKVSGGEQYFGPGTRLTVT.

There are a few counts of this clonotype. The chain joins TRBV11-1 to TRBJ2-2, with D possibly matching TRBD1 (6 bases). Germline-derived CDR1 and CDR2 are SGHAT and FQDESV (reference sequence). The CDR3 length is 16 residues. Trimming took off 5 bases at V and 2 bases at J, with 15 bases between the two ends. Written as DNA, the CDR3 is TGTGCCAGCAGCCCCCGACAGGAGACCAACACCGGGGAGCTGTTTTTT. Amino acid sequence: CASSPRQETNTGELFF.

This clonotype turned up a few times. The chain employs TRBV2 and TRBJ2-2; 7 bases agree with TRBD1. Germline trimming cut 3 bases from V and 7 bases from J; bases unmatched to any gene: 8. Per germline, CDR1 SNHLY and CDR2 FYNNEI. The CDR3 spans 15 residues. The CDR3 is CASSEETGSIGELFF. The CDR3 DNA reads TGTGCCAGCAGTGAGGAGACAGGGAGTATCGGGGAGCTGTTTTTT.

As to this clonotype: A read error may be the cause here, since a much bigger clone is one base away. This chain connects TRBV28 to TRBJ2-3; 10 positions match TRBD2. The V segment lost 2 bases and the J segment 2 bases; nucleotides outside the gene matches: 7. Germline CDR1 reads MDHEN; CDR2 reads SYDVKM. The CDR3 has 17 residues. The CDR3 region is CASSLPTSGIFTDTQYF. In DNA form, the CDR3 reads TGTGCCAGCAGTTTACCAACTAGCGGGATATTCACAGATACGCAGTATTTT.

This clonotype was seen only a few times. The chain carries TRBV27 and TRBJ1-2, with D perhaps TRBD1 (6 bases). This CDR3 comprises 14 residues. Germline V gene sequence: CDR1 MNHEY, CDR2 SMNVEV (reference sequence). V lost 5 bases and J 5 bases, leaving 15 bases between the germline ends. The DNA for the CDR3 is TGTGCCAGCAGTCTCACAGGGCCCGGGTATGGCTACACCTTC. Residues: CASSLTGPGYGYTF.

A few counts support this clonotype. CDR3 amino acids: CASSPGSNTDTQYF. The CDR3 bases are TGTGCCAGCAGCCCAGGGTCGAACACAGATACGCAGTATTTT. This chain connects TRBV19 to TRBJ2-3, with D maybe TRBD1 (5 bases). The V end was cut by 9 bases, the J end by 2 bases, with 15 bases between. This CDR3 region has 14 residues. Germline V gene data show CDR1 as LNHDA and CDR2 as SQIVND (reference sequence).

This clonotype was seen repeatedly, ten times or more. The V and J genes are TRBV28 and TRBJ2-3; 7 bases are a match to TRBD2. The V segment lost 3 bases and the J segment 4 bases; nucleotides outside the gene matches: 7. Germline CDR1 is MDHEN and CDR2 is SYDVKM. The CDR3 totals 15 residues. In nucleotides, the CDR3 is TGTGCCAGCAGTTTGGCGGCGGGAGTCTCAGATACGCAGTATTTT. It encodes CASSLAAGVSDTQYF. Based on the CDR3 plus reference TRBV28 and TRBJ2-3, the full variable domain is DVKVTQSSRYLVKRTGEKVFLECVQDMDHENMFWYRQDPGLGLRLIYFSYDVKMKEKGDIPEGYSVSREKKERFSLILESASTNQTSMYLCASSLAAGVSDTQYFGPGTRLTVL.

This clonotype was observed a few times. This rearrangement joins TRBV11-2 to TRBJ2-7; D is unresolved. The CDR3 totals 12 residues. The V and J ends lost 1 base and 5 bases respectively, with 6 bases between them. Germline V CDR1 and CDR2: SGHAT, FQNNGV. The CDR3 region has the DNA TGTGCCAGCAGCTTAGGCATCGACGAGCAGTACTTC. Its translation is CASSLGIDEQYF.

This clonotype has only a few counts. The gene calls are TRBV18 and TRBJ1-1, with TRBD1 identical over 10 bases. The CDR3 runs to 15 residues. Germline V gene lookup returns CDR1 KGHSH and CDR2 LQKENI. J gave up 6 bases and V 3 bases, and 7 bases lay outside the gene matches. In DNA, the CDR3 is TGTGCCAGCTCACCGGGACAGGGGAGTCGGTCTGAAGCTTTCTTT. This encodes CASSPGQGSRSEAFF.

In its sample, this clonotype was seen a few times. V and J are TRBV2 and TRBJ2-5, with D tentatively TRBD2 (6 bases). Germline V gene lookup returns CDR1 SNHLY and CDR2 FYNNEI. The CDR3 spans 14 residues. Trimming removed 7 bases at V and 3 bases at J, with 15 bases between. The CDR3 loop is CASNKEGSKETQYF. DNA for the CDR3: TGTGCCAGCAACAAGGAGGGCAGCAAAGAGACCCAGTACTTC.

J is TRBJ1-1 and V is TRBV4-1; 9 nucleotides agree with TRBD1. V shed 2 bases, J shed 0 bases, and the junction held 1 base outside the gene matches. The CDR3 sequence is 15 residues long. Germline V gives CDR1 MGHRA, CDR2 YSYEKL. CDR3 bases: TGCGCCAGCAGCCAACGGACAGGGGTGAACACTGAAGCTTTCTTT. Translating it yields CASSQRTGVNTEAFF.

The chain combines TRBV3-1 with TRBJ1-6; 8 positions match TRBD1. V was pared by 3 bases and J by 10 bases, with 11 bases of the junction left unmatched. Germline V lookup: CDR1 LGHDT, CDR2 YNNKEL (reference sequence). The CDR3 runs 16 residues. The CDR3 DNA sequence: TGTGCCAGCAGCCATCGGGCGACAGGGGTGCGGTCACCCCTCCACTTT. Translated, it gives CASSHRATGVRSPLHF.

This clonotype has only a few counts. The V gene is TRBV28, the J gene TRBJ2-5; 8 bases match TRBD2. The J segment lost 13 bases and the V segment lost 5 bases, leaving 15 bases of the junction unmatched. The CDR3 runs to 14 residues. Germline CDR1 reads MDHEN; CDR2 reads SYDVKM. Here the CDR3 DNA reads TGTGCCAGCAGTCCCCCCCGGGAGGGCCCAGAGAGGTACTTC. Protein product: CASSPPREGPERYF.